A selection of T cell receptor beta chains follows, all from one sample in a study of blood T cell repertoires in COVID-19. The assay was immunoSEQ multiplex PCR, and TCRdb's table has in-frame clones only and misses some. The data hold 150,000 or so clones, with more than 75% observed a single time. The sequencing input was peripheral blood. Receptor source: a woman aged 70 to 79 with COVID-19, enrolled during active disease. Each CDR3 is given with its conserved first and last residue. A D gene is named only where the DNA matches it firmly. Part of the rows lack a size; the others show once, few, many or a class for expanded clones.

-	TRBV12-3/TRBV12-4	-	TRBJ1-1	CASSRQNTEAFF	TGTGCCAGCAGCCGACAGAACACTGAAGCTTTCTTT
few	TRBV6-2/TRBV6-3	TRBD1	TRBJ2-7	CASSYSPTGTSYEQYF	TGTGCCAGCAGTTACTCGCCGACAGGGACCTCCTACGAGCAGTACTTC
-	TRBV10-3	-	TRBJ1-4	CAISESTGNRNEKLFF	TGTGCCATCAGTGAGTCGACGGGGAACCGCAATGAAAAACTGTTTTTT
few	TRBV11-2	-	TRBJ1-6	CASSPRLGGSSYNSPLHF	TGTGCCAGCAGCCCCAGATTGGGTGGGAGCTCCTATAATTCACCCCTCCACTTT
-	TRBV20-1	TRBD1	TRBJ1-1	CSASLPWGTGPNTEAFF	TGCAGTGCTAGTTTGCCGTGGGGGACAGGGCCGAACACTGAAGCTTTCTTT
-	TRBV4-1	-	TRBJ2-5	CASGGTVARETQYF	TGCGCCAGCGGGGGGACTGTCGCCCGGGAGACCCAGTACTTC
-	TRBV27	-	TRBJ1-1	CASSLSPGGEAFF	TGTGCCAGCAGTTTATCCCCCGGGGGTGAAGCTTTCTTT
few	TRBV23-1	TRBD1	TRBJ1-2	CASSRGTGGKDYGYTF	TGCGCCAGCAGTCGGGGGACAGGGGGAAAGGACTATGGCTACACCTTC
few	TRBV24-1	-	TRBJ2-2	CATGGRAPANTGELFF	TGTGCCACCGGGGGCAGGGCCCCCGCGAACACCGGGGAGCTGTTTTTT
-	TRBV9	TRBD1	TRBJ1-5	CASSGGDSLNQPQHF	TGTGCCAGCAGCGGCGGGGACAGCCTTAATCAGCCCCAGCATTTT
-	TRBV6-4	TRBD1	TRBJ1-5	CASSPNLTGLSNQPQHF	TGTGCCAGCAGTCCCAACCTGACAGGGCTGAGCAATCAGCCCCAGCATTTT
-	TRBV19	-	TRBJ1-5	CASSIMIGSNQPQHF	TGTGCCAGTAGTATAATGATCGGTAGCAATCAGCCCCAGCATTTT
-	TRBV6-5	TRBD1	TRBJ1-4	CASRRTGTNEKLFF	TGTGCCAGCAGAAGGACAGGGACTAATGAAAAACTGTTTTTT
many	TRBV2	-	TRBJ2-1	CASTRSDVQGEQFF	TGTGCCAGCACCCGATCAGACGTTCAGGGAGAGCAGTTCTTC
-	TRBV28	-	TRBJ1-4	CASSAPLSSEKLFF	TGTGCCAGCAGTGCCCCACTTTCTAGTGAAAAACTGTTTTTT
-	TRBV14	TRBD1	TRBJ2-7	CASSWTGVEQYF	TGTGCCAGCAGCTGGACAGGGGTCGAGCAGTACTTC
-	TRBV13	TRBD1	TRBJ1-1	CASSLAGQLNTEAFF	TGTGCCAGCAGTTTAGCGGGACAGTTGAACACTGAAGCTTTCTTT
once	TRBV3-1/TRBV3-2	-	TRBJ2-2	CASSQRTGELFF	TGTGCCAGCAGCCAGAGGACCGGGGAGCTGTTTTTT
-	TRBV19	-	TRBJ1-6	CASSYTRTYYNSPLHF	TGTGCCAGTTCCTATACCCGGACTTATTATAATTCACCCCTCCACTTT
-	TRBV7-9	TRBD1	TRBJ1-3	CASIEGQGNTIYF	TGTGCCAGCATCGAGGGACAGGGAAACACCATATATTTT
-	TRBV30	TRBD1	TRBJ1-4	CAWSPQGNEKLFF	TGTGCCTGGAGCCCACAGGGGAATGAAAAACTGTTTTTT
-	TRBV25-1	-	TRBJ1-1	CASSDAAGGLNTEAFF	TGTGCCAGCAGTGACGCCGCCGGGGGGCTGAACACTGAAGCTTTCTTT
-	TRBV7-2	-	TRBJ1-5	CASSLGSGANQPQHF	TGTGCCAGCAGCTTAGGGTCAGGGGCCAATCAGCCCCAGCATTTT
-	TRBV27	TRBD1	TRBJ2-1	CASSLDRGTYNEQFF	TGTGCCAGCAGTTTGGACAGGGGAACCTACAATGAGCAGTTCTTC
-	TRBV19	-	TRBJ2-3	CASSISPGSPTDTQYF	TGTGCCAGTAGTATAAGCCCGGGATCCCCCACAGATACGCAGTATTTT
-	TRBV4-2	TRBD1	TRBJ1-1	CASSHRPGQGRVMNTEAFF	TGTGCCAGCAGCCATAGACCGGGACAGGGACGGGTGATGAACACTGAAGCTTTCTTT
-	TRBV6-5	TRBD1	TRBJ1-6	CASRQGGNSPLHF	TGTGCCAGTAGACAGGGTGGGAATTCACCCCTCCACTTT
-	TRBV6-2/TRBV6-3	TRBD1	TRBJ2-1	CASSLPGQLYNEQFF	TGTGCCAGCAGTTTGCCGGGACAGCTTTACAATGAGCAGTTCTTC
-	TRBV6-2/TRBV6-3	-	TRBJ1-1	CASSYGGKVTEAFF	TGTGCCAGCAGTTACGGGGGGAAGGTTACTGAAGCTTTCTTT
-	TRBV5-5	-	TRBJ1-6	CASSGQGDTPSSYNSPLHF	TGTGCCAGCAGCGGACAAGGAGATACCCCGAGCTCCTATAATTCACCCCTCCACTTT
-	TRBV2	TRBD1	TRBJ1-1	CASRGTGKNTEAFF	TGTGCCAGCAGGGGGACAGGGAAGAACACTGAAGCTTTCTTT
-	TRBV3-1/TRBV3-2	-	TRBJ2-3	CASSRGGRDTQYF	TGTGCCAGCAGCCGGGGGGGCCGGGATACGCAGTATTTT
-	TRBV19	-	TRBJ1-1	CASSTWDMNTEAFF	TGTGCCAGTAGTACCTGGGACATGAACACTGAAGCTTTCTTT